These 16 T cell receptor beta chains were sequenced from one sample in a study of blood T cell repertoires in COVID-19. Clones were sequenced by immunoSEQ multiplex PCR, and TCRdb holds only the in-frame ones, with some missing. The sample records about 140,000 clones, approximately 80% being singletons. Source material: peripheral blood. These receptors were taken from a woman older than 75 in a cohort sampled during active or convalescent COVID-19.

The chain carries TRBV6-5 and TRBJ2-1; D remains ambiguous. Germline CDR1 MNHEY, CDR2 SVGAGI. V was cut by 0 bases and J by 8 bases, with 8 bases left in between. The CDR3 consists of 13 residues. This chain's CDR3 is CASSYSAGDEQFF. The CDR3 coding sequence is TGTGCCAGCAGTTACTCAGCCGGAGATGAGCAGTTCTTC.

The gene calls are TRBV28 and TRBJ1-1; maybe TRBD1 (6 bases). The germline V gene has CDR1 MDHEN and CDR2 SYDVKM. The CDR3 sequence is 15 residues long. Trimming removed 6 bases at V and 0 bases at J, with 14 bases between. The CDR3 region has the DNA TGTGCCAGCAGCCGGGGGGGGGCGATGAACACTGAAGCTTTCTTT. Encoded protein: CASSRGGAMNTEAFF.

About this clone: The same CDR3 also results from other DNA sequences found in this sample. This chain links TRBV6-1 with TRBJ2-5, with D unresolved. The CDR3 is made up of 13 amino acids. The V and J ends lost 0 bases and 5 bases respectively, with 7 bases between them. From germline, CDR1 is MNHNS and CDR2 SASEGT. Here the CDR3 DNA reads TGTGCCAGCAGTGAAGCCCTGAGGGAGACCCAGTACTTC. Translated, it gives CASSEALRETQYF.

The chain has TRBV27 and TRBJ1-2; maybe TRBD1 (5 bases). CDR1 is MNHEY and CDR2 is SMNVEV in the germline V gene (reference sequence). Trimming took 3 bases from V and 6 from J, leaving 23 bases between them. This CDR3 has 17 amino acids. CDR3 sequence reads: CASSFRGPRNGGDGYTF. The CDR3 DNA sequence: TGTGCCAGCAGTTTCCGGGGCCCGCGAAATGGAGGGGATGGCTACACCTTC.

This clone was recorded only once. The J gene is TRBJ1-2, the V gene TRBV7-8, with D possibly TRBD1 on 5 matching bases. This CDR3 is built from 16 residues. Deletions cut 2 bases from V and 1 base from J, with 14 bases between. CDR1 and CDR2 from the germline V gene are SGHVS and FQNEAQ. The CDR3 loop reads CASSLRDSILNYGYTF. The CDR3 coding sequence is TGTGCCAGCAGCTTACGAGACAGTATTCTTAACTATGGCTACACCTTC.

The chain joins TRBV7-2 to TRBJ1-5, with a possible D match to TRBD1 (5 bases). The CDR3 has 14 amino acids. The germline V gene has CDR1 SGHTA and CDR2 FQGNSA. The V gene lost 1 base and the J gene lost 7 bases, with 11 bases spanning the gap. The CDR3 nucleotides are TGTGCCAGCAGCTTAGGTCAGGGATACCAGCCCCAGCATTTT. This gives the protein CASSLGQGYQPQHF.

CDR3 nucleotides: TGCGCCAGCAGTCCCGGACAGGGGGTAGTCTACGAGCAGTACGTC. This sequence encodes CASSPGQGVVYEQYV. This sequence joins TRBV23-1 and TRBJ2-7; TRBD1 matches 10 bases. TRBV23-1 is an open reading frame whose function is uncertain. The junction had 6 bases not matched to a gene; V was cut back by 4 bases and J by 3 bases. CDR3 length: 15 residues.

The chain has TRBV3-1 (or the pseudogene TRBV3-2) and TRBJ1-1; possible D gene TRBD1, 5 bases. CDR3 length equals 14 residues. V was cut by 6 bases and J by 7 bases, with 18 bases left in between. Germline V gene lookup returns CDR1 LGHDT and CDR2 YNNKEL (reference sequence). The CDR3 spells CASSLGGAVSEAFF. The CDR3 DNA reads as TGTGCCAGCAGTCTCGGAGGGGCTGTTAGTGAAGCTTTCTTT.

This chain joins TRBV6-5 and TRBJ1-4, with D uncertain. The CDR3 spans 16 residues. Germline CDR1 MNHEY, CDR2 SVGAGI. Deletions cut 0 bases from V and 7 bases from J, with 15 bases between. The CDR3 loop is CASSYSWATAFEKLFF. As DNA, the CDR3 is TGTGCCAGCAGTTACTCCTGGGCTACGGCCTTTGAAAAACTGTTTTTT.

The V gene is TRBV9, the J gene TRBJ2-3; 7 bases agree with TRBD2. Looked up from germline, CDR1 is SGDLS and CDR2 is YYNGEE. V shed 3 bases and J 2 bases; nucleotides not matched to a gene: 12. The CDR3 spans 17 residues. The CDR3 region has the DNA TGTGCCAGCAGCGCGAGCGGGGACCACCCATTCACAGATACGCAGTATTTT. This encodes CASSASGDHPFTDTQYF. Looking up the rest from reference TRBV9 and TRBJ2-3 gives the full variable domain: DSGVTQTPKHLITATGQRVTLRCSPRSGDLSVYWYQQSLDQGLQFLIQYYNGEERAKGNILERFSAQQFPDLHSELNLSSLELGDSALYFCASSASGDHPFTDTQYFGPGTRLTVL.

A few counts support this clone. V is TRBV5-1 and J is TRBJ1-1; D not certain. The CDR3 runs 11 residues. The germline V gene has CDR1 SGHRS and CDR2 YFSETQ. V was trimmed by 6 bases and J by 1 base, leaving 4 bases between them. CDR3 protein: CASTGNTEAFF. For the CDR3, the DNA is TGCGCCAGCACGGGGAACACTGAAGCTTTCTTT.

V usage is TRBV28 and J usage is TRBJ1-5; 7 bases map to TRBD1. CDR1 is MDHEN and CDR2 is SYDVKM in the germline V gene. After removal of 3 bases from V and 4 bases from J, the junction contained 9 bases not matched to a gene. This CDR3 has 16 residues. CDR3 protein: CASSLPRQGPNQPQHF. The CDR3 region has the DNA TGTGCCAGCAGTTTGCCGCGACAGGGACCGAATCAGCCCCAGCATTTT.

This chain connects TRBV20-1 to TRBJ1-2, with D uncertain. V was cut by 3 bases and J by 4 bases, with 15 bases left in between. This CDR3 contains 14 residues. Germline values: CDR1 DFQATT, CDR2 SNEGSKA (reference sequence). The CDR3 bases are TGCAGTGCTAGTCTGAGTCAGGCTTCCTATGGCTACACCTTC. The encoded protein is CSASLSQASYGYTF.

The chain carries TRBV2 and TRBJ1-3; D gene unclear. The V and J ends lost 8 bases and 2 bases respectively, with 10 bases between them. Germline CDR1 SNHLY, CDR2 FYNNEI. The CDR3 extends over 13 amino acids. In nucleotides, the CDR3 is TGTGCCAGCTCAGGTTATGCTGGAAACACCATATATTTT. Its protein is CASSGYAGNTIYF. Based on the CDR3 plus reference TRBV2 and TRBJ1-3, the full variable domain is EPEVTQTPSHQVTQMGQEVILRCVPISNHLYFYWYRQILGQKVEFLVSFYNNEISEKSEIFDDQFSVERPDGSNFTLKIRSTKLEDSAMYFCASSGYAGNTIYFGEGSWLTVV.

This chain connects TRBV6-5 to TRBJ1-5; unclear D gene. Germline V lookup: CDR1 MNHEY, CDR2 SVGAGI. The CDR3 runs to 14 residues. Deletions cut 4 bases from V and 2 bases from J, with 9 bases between. This CDR3 is CASSSRFGNQPQHF. DNA for the CDR3: TGTGCCAGCAGTTCTCGGTTTGGCAATCAGCCCCAGCATTTT.

This clone was found a few times. The rearrangement links TRBV7-8 to TRBJ2-5, with D perhaps matching TRBD1 (6 bases). Germline-derived CDR1 and CDR2 are SGHVS and FQNEAQ. V was pared by 1 base and J by 4 bases, with 13 bases between. The length of the CDR3 is 15 residues. The CDR3 reads CASSLDRVDGETQYF. CDR3 DNA sequence: TGTGCCAGCAGCTTAGACAGGGTAGACGGAGAGACCCAGTACTTC.